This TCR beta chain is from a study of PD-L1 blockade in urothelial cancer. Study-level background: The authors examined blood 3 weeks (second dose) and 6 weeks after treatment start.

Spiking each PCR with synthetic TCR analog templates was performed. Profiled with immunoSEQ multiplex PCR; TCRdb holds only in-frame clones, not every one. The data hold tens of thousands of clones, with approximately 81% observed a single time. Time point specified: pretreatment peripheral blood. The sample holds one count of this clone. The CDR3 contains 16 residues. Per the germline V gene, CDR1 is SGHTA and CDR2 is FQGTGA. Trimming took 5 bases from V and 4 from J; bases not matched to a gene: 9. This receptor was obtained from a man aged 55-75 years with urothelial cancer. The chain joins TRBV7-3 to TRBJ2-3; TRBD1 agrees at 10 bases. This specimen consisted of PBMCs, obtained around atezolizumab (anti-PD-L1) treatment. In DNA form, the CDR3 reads TGTGCCAGCAGCCAAATTACCGGGACAGGGGCAGATACGCAGTATTTT. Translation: CASSQITGTGADTQYF.